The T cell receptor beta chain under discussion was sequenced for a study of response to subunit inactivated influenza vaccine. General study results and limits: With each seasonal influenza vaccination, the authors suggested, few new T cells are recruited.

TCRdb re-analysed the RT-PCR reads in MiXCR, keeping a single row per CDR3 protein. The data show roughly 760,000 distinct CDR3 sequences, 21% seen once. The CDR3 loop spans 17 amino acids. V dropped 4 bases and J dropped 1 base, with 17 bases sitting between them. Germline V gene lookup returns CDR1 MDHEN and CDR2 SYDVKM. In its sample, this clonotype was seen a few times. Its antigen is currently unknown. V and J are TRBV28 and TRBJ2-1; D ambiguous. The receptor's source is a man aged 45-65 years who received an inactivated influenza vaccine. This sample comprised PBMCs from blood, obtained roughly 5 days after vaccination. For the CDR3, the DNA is TGTGCCAGCAGTTCCCTCACAAAAGGTAGTTCCTACAATGAGCAGTTCTTC. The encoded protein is CASSSLTKGSSYNEQFF.